Below are 25 T cell receptor beta chains sequenced from a single sample in a study of T cell changes during pregnancy in multiple sclerosis. Sequencing used immunoSEQ multiplex PCR; TCRdb keeps in-frame clones, though not all of them. The repertoire includes about 28,000 clones, approximately 94% of them detected once, and 0.4% to 0.55% sits in the top ten. Sequenced here: CD4+ T cells from peripheral blood mononuclear cells, sampled after pregnancy. These receptors came from a female donor with multiple sclerosis, enrolled in a pregnancy study.

V and J are TRBV6-1 and TRBJ1-1; D might be TRBD1 (6 bases). Germline loops: CDR1 MNHNS, CDR2 SASEGT. V lost 1 base, J lost 9 bases, and 15 bases lay in between. The CDR3 covers 14 residues. The CDR3 nucleotides read TGTGCCAGCAGTGAAGGTGTGGGGGCGACGAAAGCTTTCTTT. Its translation: CASSEGVGATKAFF.

V is TRBV27 and J is TRBJ1-1; no definite D call. V was trimmed by 2 bases and J by 3 bases, leaving 10 bases between them. From germline, CDR1 is MNHEY and CDR2 SMNVEV (reference sequence). The length of the CDR3 is 14 residues. CDR3 loop: CASSLQPGYTEAFF. CDR3 bases: TGTGCCAGCAGTTTACAGCCCGGGTACACTGAAGCTTTCTTT.

The chain combines TRBV4-2 with TRBJ1-2; maybe TRBD1 (6 bases). V lost 8 bases and J 2 bases, leaving 18 bases between the germline ends. The CDR3 has 15 residues. Germline V gene lookup returns CDR1 LGHNA and CDR2 YNFKEQ. The CDR3 bases are TGTGCCAGCGGGGACTATTGGACAGAAAACTATGGCTACACCTTC. Translation gives CASGDYWTENYGYTF.

This chain links TRBV6-6 with TRBJ2-1; D is undetermined. Trimming took 1 base from V and 6 from J, leaving 4 bases between them. This CDR3 has 12 residues. Looked up from germline, CDR1 is MNHNY and CDR2 is SVGAGI (reference sequence). In nucleotides, the CDR3 is TGTGCCAGCAGTTACTGGCCCAATGAGCAGTTCTTC. This translates into CASSYWPNEQFF.

The chain recombines TRBV5-1 with TRBJ2-5, with 8 positions matching TRBD1. V was clipped by 6 bases and J by 5 bases; unmatched bases: 3. The CDR3 spans 12 residues. Germline values: CDR1 SGHRS, CDR2 YFSETQ. The CDR3 coding sequence is TGCGCCAGCATGGACAGGGAGGAGACCCAGTACTTC. It is translated as CASMDREETQYF.

The rearrangement links TRBV6-5 to TRBJ1-5; tentative D call: TRBD1 (6 bases). This CDR3 is 15 amino acids long. Germline-derived CDR1 and CDR2 are MNHEY and SVGAGI. The V and J ends lost 6 bases and 3 bases respectively, with 15 bases between them. CDR3 region: CASSLQQGPNQPQHF. Here the CDR3 DNA reads TGTGCCAGCAGCCTCCAGCAGGGGCCCAATCAGCCCCAGCATTTT.

The chain has TRBV6-1 and TRBJ2-3; TRBD1 aligns across 10 bases. Germline CDR1 is MNHNS and CDR2 is SASEGT. J was trimmed by 5 bases and V by 8 bases; bases with no gene match: 7. The CDR3 runs 14 residues. CDR3 in amino acids: CASGGTGEGDTQYF. The CDR3 region has the DNA TGTGCCAGCGGGGGGACAGGGGAAGGAGATACGCAGTATTTT.

J is TRBJ2-4 and V is TRBV5-1, with 7 bases identical to TRBD1. The CDR3 extends over 15 amino acids. After removal of 4 bases from V and 8 bases from J, the junction contained 12 bases not matched to a gene. Germline V CDR1 and CDR2: SGHRS, YFSETQ. CDR3 loop: CASSLRGQPEDIQYF. CDR3 DNA: TGCGCCAGCAGCCTCCGGGGACAGCCCGAGGACATTCAGTACTTC.

The rearrangement uses TRBV7-9 and TRBJ2-1; 9 bases agree with TRBD1. V lost 5 bases and J lost 2; bases outside the gene matches: 10. The CDR3 loop spans 17 amino acids. From germline, CDR1 is SEHNR and CDR2 FQNEAQ (reference sequence). The CDR3 sequence is CASSPPVRDRAYNEQFF. CDR3 bases: TGTGCCAGCAGCCCACCTGTCCGGGACAGGGCCTACAATGAGCAGTTCTTC.

The chain combines TRBV27 with TRBJ1-2; 9 positions agree with TRBD1. CDR1 and CDR2 (germline): MNHEY, SMNVEV (reference sequence). V lost 5 bases to trimming and J lost 5 bases; unmatched junction nucleotides: 3. The CDR3 length is 13 residues. The CDR3 loop is CASSRQGVYGYTF. The DNA of the CDR3 is TGTGCCAGCAGTCGACAGGGGGTGTATGGCTACACCTTC.

V usage is TRBV7-6 and J usage is TRBJ2-2; possible D gene TRBD2, 7 bases. This CDR3 region has 15 residues. V lost 7 bases to trimming and J lost 6 bases, with 18 bases between them. CDR1 is SGHVS and CDR2 is FNYEAQ in the germline V gene. CDR3 sequence: CASTKGGGNAGELFF. CDR3 bases: TGTGCCAGCACCAAAGGGGGAGGGAATGCCGGGGAGCTGTTTTTT.

The V and J genes are TRBV19 and TRBJ1-2; perhaps TRBD1 as D (6 bases). Trimming removed 3 bases from V and 3 bases from J, with 14 bases in between. The CDR3 has 15 residues. Germline CDR1 and CDR2: LNHDA and SQIVND (reference sequence). For the CDR3, the DNA is TGTGCCAGTAGTATGGGGGCGAGCTGGGACTATGGCTACACCTTC. It codes for CASSMGASWDYGYTF.

The DNA of the CDR3 is TGTGCCACCTCATGGGACTTTTCCCAAGAGACCCAGTACTTC. It encodes CATSWDFSQETQYF. This chain joins TRBV6-5 and TRBJ2-5, with D possibly being TRBD2 (6 bases). Trimming took off 10 bases at V and 1 base at J, with 16 bases between the two ends. The length of the CDR3 is 14 residues. Germline lookup yields CDR1 MNHEY and CDR2 SVGAGI.

The chain is built from TRBV10-3 and TRBJ1-1; the match to TRBD1 covers 7 bases. Unmatched junction bases numbered 3, after V lost 0 bases and J lost 8 bases. The CDR3 loop spans 13 amino acids. CDR1 ENHRY and CDR2 SYGVKD come from the germline V gene. The DNA for the CDR3 is TGTGCCATCAGTGAGTCTGAACAGGGGGAAGCTTTCTTT. Its protein product is CAISESEQGEAFF.

The V and J genes are TRBV18 and TRBJ2-3; possibly TRBD1 for D (7 bases). V was pared by 4 bases and J by 6 bases, with 23 bases between. Germline V gives CDR1 KGHSH, CDR2 LQKENI. This CDR3 contains 17 residues. The CDR3 spells CASSLSMAGQLSDTQYF. CDR3 sequence (DNA): TGTGCCAGCTCACTCTCTATGGCGGGACAGTTATCCGATACGCAGTATTTT.

This chain joins TRBV10-3 and TRBJ2-1; TRBD2 matches at 13 bases. Germline V gene data show CDR1 as ENHRY and CDR2 as SYGVKD. This CDR3 contains 16 residues. V trimming: 10 bases; J trimming: 0 bases; junction bases outside the gene matches: 6. The CDR3 DNA reads TGTGCCACTAGGACTAGCGGGAGTTCCTCCTACAATGAGCAGTTCTTC. Translated: CATRTSGSSSYNEQFF.

This clone was counted once. The chain uses TRBV9 and TRBJ2-7, with a tentative D call TRBD2 (5 bases). Germline lookup yields CDR1 SGDLS and CDR2 YYNGEE. Trimming pared 2 bases from V and 2 bases from J, leaving 8 bases between. The CDR3 is 13 residues long. This chain's CDR3 is CASSVAGPYEQYF. The CDR3 region has the DNA TGTGCCAGCAGCGTGGCGGGCCCCTACGAGCAGTACTTC.

The rearrangement links TRBV19 to TRBJ2-2, with a tentative D call TRBD1 (6 bases). The germline CDR1 and CDR2 sequences are LNHDA and SQIVND (reference sequence). V gave up 0 bases and J gave up 0 bases, with 8 bases separating them. The CDR3 totals 16 residues. CDR3 in amino acids: CASSIEAGANTGELFF. For the CDR3, the DNA is TGTGCCAGTAGTATAGAGGCAGGGGCGAACACCGGGGAGCTGTTTTTT.

This chain links TRBV5-1 with TRBJ2-6; a weak D match, TRBD1 (5 bases). Trimming pared 3 bases from V and 11 bases from J, leaving 18 bases between. This CDR3 spans 15 amino acids. In germline, CDR1 is SGHRS, CDR2 YFSETQ. The CDR3 loop is CASSSSPTGQDVLTF. The DNA of the CDR3 is TGCGCCAGCAGCTCATCCCCCACAGGTCAGGACGTCCTGACTTTC.

The chain combines TRBV4-2 with TRBJ2-7, with 10 bases that match TRBD2. Per the germline V gene, CDR1 is LGHNA and CDR2 is YNFKEQ. With V trimmed by 1 base and J by 0 bases, 6 bases remained unmatched. The CDR3 covers 17 residues. CDR3 coding DNA: TGTGCCAGCAGCCAAGGAGTTACTAGCGGGGTCTCCTACGAGCAGTACTTC. Translating gives CASSQGVTSGVSYEQYF.

CDR3 protein: CASNTGEFLSEAFF. The CDR3 DNA follows: TGTGCCAGCAATACAGGGGAATTTCTTTCTGAAGCTTTCTTT. The chain links TRBV28 to TRBJ1-1; 7 bases match TRBD1. This CDR3 comprises 14 residues. The germline CDR1 and CDR2 sequences are MDHEN and SYDVKM. V gave up 7 bases and J gave up 6 bases; unmatched junction bases: 11.

On this clone: Within the sample, other DNA sequences also encode this same CDR3. This rearrangement joins TRBV30 to TRBJ2-5; D gene uncertain. The length of the CDR3 is 12 residues. V was trimmed by 2 bases and J by 5 bases, leaving 9 bases between them. The V gene's germline CDR1 is GTSNPN and CDR2 SVGIG (reference sequence). CDR3 in DNA: TGTGCCTGGAGTAGGTCCGGGGAGACCCAGTACTTC. Amino acid sequence: CAWSRSGETQYF.

This rearrangement joins TRBV4-2 to TRBJ2-3; 11 nucleotides line up with TRBD1. With V trimmed by 4 bases and J by 2 bases, 8 bases remained unmatched. This CDR3 region has 17 residues. CDR1 is LGHNA and CDR2 is YNFKEQ in the germline V gene. CDR3 region: CASSLPIGQGATDTQYF. The DNA of the CDR3 is TGTGCCAGCAGCCTACCAATAGGACAGGGGGCCACAGATACGCAGTATTTT.

The chain employs TRBV19 and TRBJ2-1; D ambiguous. The CDR3 contains 13 residues. The V and J ends lost 3 bases and 3 bases respectively, with 6 bases between them. Germline V gene sequence: CDR1 LNHDA, CDR2 SQIVND (reference sequence). The CDR3 reads CASSISIYNEQFF. CDR3 DNA: TGTGCCAGTAGTATCAGTATCTACAATGAGCAGTTCTTC.

The rearrangement joins TRBV5-1 to TRBJ1-3, with 7 bases identical to TRBD1. Germline V gives CDR1 SGHRS, CDR2 YFSETQ. This CDR3 contains 16 residues. J lost 0 bases, V lost 2 bases, and 5 bases had no gene match. CDR3 nucleotide sequence: TGCGCCAGCAGCTTTGGACAGGCCTCCTCTGGAAACACCATATATTTT. This codes for CASSFGQASSGNTIYF.